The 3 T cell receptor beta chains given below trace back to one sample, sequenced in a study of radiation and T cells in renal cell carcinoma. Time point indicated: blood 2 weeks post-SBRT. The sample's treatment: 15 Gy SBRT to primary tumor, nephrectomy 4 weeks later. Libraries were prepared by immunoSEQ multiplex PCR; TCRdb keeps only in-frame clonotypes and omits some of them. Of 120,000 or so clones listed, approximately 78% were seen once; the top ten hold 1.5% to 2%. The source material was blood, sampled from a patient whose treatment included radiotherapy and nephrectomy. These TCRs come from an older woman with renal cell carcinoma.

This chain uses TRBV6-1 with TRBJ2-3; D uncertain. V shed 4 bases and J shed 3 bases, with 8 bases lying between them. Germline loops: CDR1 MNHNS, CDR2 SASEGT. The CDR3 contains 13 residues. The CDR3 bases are TGTGCCAGCAGTGGGCTCCGGACAGATACGCAGTATTTT. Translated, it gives CASSGLRTDTQYF.

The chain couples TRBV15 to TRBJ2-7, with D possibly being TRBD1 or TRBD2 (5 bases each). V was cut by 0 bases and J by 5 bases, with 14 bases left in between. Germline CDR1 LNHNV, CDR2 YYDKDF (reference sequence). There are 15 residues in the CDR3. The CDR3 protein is CATSRDSRGIDEQYF. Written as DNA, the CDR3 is TGTGCCACCAGCAGAGATTCCCGGGGCATTGACGAGCAGTACTTC.

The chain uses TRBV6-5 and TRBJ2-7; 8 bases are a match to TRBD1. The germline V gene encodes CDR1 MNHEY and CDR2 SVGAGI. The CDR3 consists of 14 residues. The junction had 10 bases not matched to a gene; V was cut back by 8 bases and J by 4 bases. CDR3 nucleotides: TGTGCCAGCGCAACAGGGGGAGGTCGGTACGAGCAGTACTTC. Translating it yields CASATGGGRYEQYF.